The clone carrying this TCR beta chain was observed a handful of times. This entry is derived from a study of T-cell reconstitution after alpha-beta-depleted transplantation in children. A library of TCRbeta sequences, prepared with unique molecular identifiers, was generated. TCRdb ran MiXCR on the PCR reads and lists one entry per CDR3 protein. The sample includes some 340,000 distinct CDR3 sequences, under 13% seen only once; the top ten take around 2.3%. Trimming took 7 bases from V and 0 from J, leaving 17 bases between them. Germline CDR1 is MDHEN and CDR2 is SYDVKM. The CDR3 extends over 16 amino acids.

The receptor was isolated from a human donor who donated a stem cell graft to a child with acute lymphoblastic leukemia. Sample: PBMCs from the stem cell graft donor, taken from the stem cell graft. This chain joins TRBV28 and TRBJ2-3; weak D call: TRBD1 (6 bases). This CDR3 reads CASTTSEGDSTDTQYF. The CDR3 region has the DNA TGTGCCAGCACTACCTCCGAGGGGGACAGCACAGATACGCAGTATTTT.